In its sample, the clone carrying this T cell receptor (beta chain) was seen a few times. This sample is part of a study of T cells after yellow fever vaccination. TCRdb reanalysed the 5' RACE reads using MiXCR and keeps one entry per CDR3 protein. The sample has 300,000 to 400,000 distinct CDR3 sequences; roughly 8.7% are singletons. Germline CDR1 and CDR2: DFQATT and SNEGSKA (reference sequence). This CDR3 is built from 17 residues. V gave up 6 bases and J gave up 2 bases; unmatched junction bases: 13. This chain joins TRBV20-1 and TRBJ2-1; 10 bases are shared with TRBD2. Sequenced here: PBMCs, sampled on the day of the first yellow fever vaccination. The sequence came from a man aged 18 to 30 who received the YFV17D yellow fever vaccine. The CDR3: CSATTPSGGYPYNEQFF. CDR3 sequence (DNA): TGCAGTGCAACCACCCCTAGCGGGGGCTATCCCTACAATGAGCAGTTCTTC.